These T cell receptor beta chains were read from a single sample in a study of T-cell reconstitution after alpha-beta-depleted transplantation in children. TCRdb re-derived calls from the PCR reads in MiXCR, one entry per CDR3 protein. The table includes roughly 20,000 distinct CDR3 sequences, about an eighth detected once. The sequences come from PBMCs, mostly from graft donor cells, collected 60 days after TCRalphabeta/CD19-depleted stem cell transplant. The receptors here all came from a female patient aged 2-9 years who had a stem cell transplant for congenital amegakaryocytic thrombocytopenia, so the T cells may come from the graft donor. CDR3s leave out the opening cysteine and the closing phenylalanine or tryptophan.

v_call cdr3_length cdr3_aa
TRBV5-1 12 ASSLEAGSTEAF
TRBV9 11 ASSLSGGSIQY
TRBV20-1 12 SARNSGSSYEQY
TRBV29-1 13 SVNPLAGGRYEQF
TRBV29-1 10 SVAGRIETQY
TRBV7-3 16 AFCFRSLGGQRTYEQY
TRBV29-1 15 SVEDLRAGLDQETQY
TRBV5-1 10 ASSGREGEQY
TRBV6-1 13 ASSQREAKVETQY
TRBV10-3 13 AISILAGGRYEQY
TRBV5-1 9 ASSLADTQY
TRBV20-1 13 SAGSPGQGYYEQY
TRBV20-1 12 SAGAGANTGELF
TRBV7-3 12 ASSLGLGGDTQY
TRBV3-1 13 ASSLGTAYQETQY
TRBV10-3 12 AIARTGGTDTQY
TRBV11-3 10 ASSHGDNEQF
TRBV12-3/TRBV12-4 14 ASRRTGTRAKHEQF
TRBV5-1 13 ASRKVGLSSYEQY
TRBV28 15 ASGGPGERSNTGELF
TRBV28 14 ASSPTGASGSYEQY
TRBV7-2 13 ASSFGSGQAKEQY
TRBV11-2 12 ASSLDWGNQPQH
TRBV5-1 12 ASSKGQRGETQY
TRBV19 13 ASRHETGGWQPQH
TRBV7-8 12 ASSYPDSTDTQY
TRBV29-1 12 SVFGAGVYNEQF
TRBV7-9 11 ASSSLAAYEQY
TRBV6-5 12 ASSYLPGSYEQY